One and the same sample provided the 2 T cell receptor beta chains below, sequenced in a study of shared clonotypes between healthy human individuals. Sequenced by immunoSEQ multiplex PCR; TCRdb stores in-frame clones only, minus some. The sample has about half a million clones; approximately 80% are singletons. Input material: PBMCs. The source is a woman in her 40s in good health. Some clones in this sample may be carry-over from other donors' samples.

V and J are TRBV29-1 and TRBJ2-5; no definite D call. Gene TRBJ2-7 matches the end of the DNA better, so the J call may be wrong. From germline, CDR1 is SQVTM and CDR2 ANQGSEA. The CDR3 is 13 residues long. The CDR3 region has the DNA TGCAGCGTTGAAGGGAGTTCTGTATACGAGCAGTACTTC. This sequence encodes CSVEGSSVYEQYF.

This sequence joins TRBV9 and TRBJ2-1; D perhaps matches TRBD1 (5 bases). This CDR3 comprises 15 residues. Trimming shortened V by 1 base and J by 7 bases, and 15 bases separated the two germline ends. Per the germline V gene, CDR1 is SGDLS and CDR2 is YYNGEE. CDR3 in DNA: TGTGCCAGCAGCGTATCCAGTCAGGGAAAGAATGAGCAGTTCTTC. Its translation: CASSVSSQGKNEQFF. Variable domain in full (rest from reference TRBV9 and TRBJ2-1): DSGVTQTPKHLITATGQRVTLRCSPRSGDLSVYWYQQSLDQGLQFLIQYYNGEERAKGNILERFSAQQFPDLHSELNLSSLELGDSALYFCASSVSSQGKNEQFFGPGTRLTVL.